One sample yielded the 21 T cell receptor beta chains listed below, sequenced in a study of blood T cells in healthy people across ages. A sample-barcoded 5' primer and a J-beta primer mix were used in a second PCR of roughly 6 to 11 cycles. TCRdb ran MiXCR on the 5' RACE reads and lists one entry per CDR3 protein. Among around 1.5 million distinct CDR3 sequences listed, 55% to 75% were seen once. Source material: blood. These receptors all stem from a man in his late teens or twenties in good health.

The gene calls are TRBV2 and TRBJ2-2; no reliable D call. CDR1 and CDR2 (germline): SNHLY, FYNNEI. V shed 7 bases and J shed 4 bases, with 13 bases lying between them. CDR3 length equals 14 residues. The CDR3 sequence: CASMVTFSTGELFF. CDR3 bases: TGTGCCAGCATGGTTACATTCTCCACCGGGGAGCTGTTTTTT.

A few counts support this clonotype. In nucleotides, the CDR3 is TGTGCCAGCAGTTTCGGGACTACGTACCAAGAGACCCAGTACTTC. Amino acid sequence: CASSFGTTYQETQYF. The rearrangement links TRBV6-2 or TRBV6-3 to TRBJ2-5; 7 nucleotides line up with TRBD2. In germline, CDR1 is MNHEY, CDR2 SVGEGT. The CDR3 runs to 15 residues. Germline trimming cut 4 bases from V and 0 bases from J; bases unmatched to any gene: 5.

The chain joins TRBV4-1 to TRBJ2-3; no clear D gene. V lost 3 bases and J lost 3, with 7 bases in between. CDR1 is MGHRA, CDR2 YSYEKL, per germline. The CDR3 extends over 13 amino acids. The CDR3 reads CASSHLKTDTQYF. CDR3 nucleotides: TGCGCCAGCAGCCACCTAAAAACAGATACGCAGTATTTT.

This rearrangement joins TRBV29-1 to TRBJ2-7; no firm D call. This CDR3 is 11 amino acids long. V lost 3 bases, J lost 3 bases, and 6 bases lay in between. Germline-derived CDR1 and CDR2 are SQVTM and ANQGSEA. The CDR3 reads CSVDTSYEQYF. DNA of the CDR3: TGCAGCGTTGATACAAGCTACGAGCAGTACTTC.

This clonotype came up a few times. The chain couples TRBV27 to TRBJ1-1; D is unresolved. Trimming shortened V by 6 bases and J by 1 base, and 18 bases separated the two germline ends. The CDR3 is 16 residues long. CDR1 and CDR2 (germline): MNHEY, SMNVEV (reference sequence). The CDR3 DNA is TGTGCCAGCAGGACTTTTGTTACACCTACGAACACTGAAGCTTTCTTT. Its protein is CASRTFVTPTNTEAFF.

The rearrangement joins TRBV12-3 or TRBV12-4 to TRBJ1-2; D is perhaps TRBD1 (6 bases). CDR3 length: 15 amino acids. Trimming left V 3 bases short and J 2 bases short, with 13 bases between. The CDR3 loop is CASSLLSGANYGYTF. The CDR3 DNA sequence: TGTGCCAGCAGTTTGCTGTCAGGGGCCAACTATGGCTACACCTTC.

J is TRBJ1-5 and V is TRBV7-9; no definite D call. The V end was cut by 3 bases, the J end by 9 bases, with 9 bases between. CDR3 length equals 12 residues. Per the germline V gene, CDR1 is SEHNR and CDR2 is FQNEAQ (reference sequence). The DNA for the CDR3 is TGTGCCAGCAGCTTGTGGGCACTGCCCCAGCATTTT. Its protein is CASSLWALPQHF.

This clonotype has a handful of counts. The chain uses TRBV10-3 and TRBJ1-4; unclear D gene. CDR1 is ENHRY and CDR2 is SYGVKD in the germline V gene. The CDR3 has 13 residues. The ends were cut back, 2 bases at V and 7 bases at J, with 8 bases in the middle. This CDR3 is CAISEASSEKLFF. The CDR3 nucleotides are TGTGCCATCAGTGAGGCTTCTAGTGAAAAACTGTTTTTT.

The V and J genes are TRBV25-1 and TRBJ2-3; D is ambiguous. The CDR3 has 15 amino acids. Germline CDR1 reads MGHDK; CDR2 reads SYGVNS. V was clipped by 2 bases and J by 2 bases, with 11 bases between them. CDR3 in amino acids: CASSEAQDLTDTQYF. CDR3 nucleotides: TGTGCCAGCAGTGAAGCCCAGGACCTCACAGATACGCAGTATTTT.

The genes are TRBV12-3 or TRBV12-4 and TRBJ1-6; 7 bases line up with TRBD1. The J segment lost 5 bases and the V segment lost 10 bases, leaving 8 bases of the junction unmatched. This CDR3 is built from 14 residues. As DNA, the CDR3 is TGTGCCACTAAAAGGACAGGAGATAATTCACCCCTCCACTTT. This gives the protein CATKRTGDNSPLHF.

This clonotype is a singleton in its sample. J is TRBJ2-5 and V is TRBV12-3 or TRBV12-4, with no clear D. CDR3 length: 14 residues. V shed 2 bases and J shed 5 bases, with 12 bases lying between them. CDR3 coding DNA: TGTGCCAGCAGTTTAACCCGGCACAAGGAGACCCAGTACTTC. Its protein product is CASSLTRHKETQYF.

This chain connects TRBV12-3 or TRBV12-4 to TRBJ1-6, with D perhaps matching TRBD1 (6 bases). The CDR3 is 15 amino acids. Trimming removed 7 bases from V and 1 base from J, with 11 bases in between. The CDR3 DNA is TGTGCCAGCAATAGCAGGGGATCCTATAATTCACCCCTCCACTTT. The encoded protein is CASNSRGSYNSPLHF.

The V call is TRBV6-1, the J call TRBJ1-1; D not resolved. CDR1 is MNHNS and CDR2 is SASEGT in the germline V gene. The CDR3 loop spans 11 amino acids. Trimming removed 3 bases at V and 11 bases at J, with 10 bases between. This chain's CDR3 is CASSEWDWAFF. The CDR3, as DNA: TGTGCCAGCAGTGAGTGGGATTGGGCTTTCTTT.

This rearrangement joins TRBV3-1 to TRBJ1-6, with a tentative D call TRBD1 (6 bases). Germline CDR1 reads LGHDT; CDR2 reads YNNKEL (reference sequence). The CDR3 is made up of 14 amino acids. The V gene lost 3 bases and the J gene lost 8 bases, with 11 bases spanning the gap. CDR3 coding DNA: TGTGCCAGCAGCCATGGGGGCAAAGATTCACCCCTCCACTTT. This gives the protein CASSHGGKDSPLHF.

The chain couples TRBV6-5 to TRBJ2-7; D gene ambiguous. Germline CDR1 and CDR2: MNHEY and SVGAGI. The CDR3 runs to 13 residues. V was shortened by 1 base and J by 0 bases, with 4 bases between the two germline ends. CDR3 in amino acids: CASSYYNSYEQYF. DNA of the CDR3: TGTGCCAGCAGTTACTACAACTCCTACGAGCAGTACTTC.

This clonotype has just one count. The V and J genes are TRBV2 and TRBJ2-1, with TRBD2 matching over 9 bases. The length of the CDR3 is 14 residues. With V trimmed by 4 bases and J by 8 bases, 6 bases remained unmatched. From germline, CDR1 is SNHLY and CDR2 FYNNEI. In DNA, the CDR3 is TGTGCCAGCAGTGTCGGGGGACTAGCCTATGAGCAGTTCTTC. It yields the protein CASSVGGLAYEQFF. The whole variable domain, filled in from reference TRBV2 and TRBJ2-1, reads EPEVTQTPSHQVTQMGQEVILRCVPISNHLYFYWYRQILGQKVEFLVSFYNNEISEKSEIFDDQFSVERPDGSNFTLKIRSTKLEDSAMYFCASSVGGLAYEQFFGPGTRLTVL.

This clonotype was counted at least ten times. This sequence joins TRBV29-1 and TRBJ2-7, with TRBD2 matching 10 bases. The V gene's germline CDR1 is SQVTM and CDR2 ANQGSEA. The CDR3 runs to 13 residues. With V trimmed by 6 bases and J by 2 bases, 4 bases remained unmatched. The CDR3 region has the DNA TGCAGCGTGGGGACTAGCGAAGCCTACGAGCAGTACTTC. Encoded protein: CSVGTSEAYEQYF.

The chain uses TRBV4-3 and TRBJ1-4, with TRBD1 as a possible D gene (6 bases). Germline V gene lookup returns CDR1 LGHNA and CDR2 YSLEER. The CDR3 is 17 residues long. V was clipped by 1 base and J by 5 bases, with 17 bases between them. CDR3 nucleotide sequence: TGCGCCAGCAGCCAAGTGAAAAGGGGGAAATCAAATGAAAAACTGTTTTTT. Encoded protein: CASSQVKRGKSNEKLFF.

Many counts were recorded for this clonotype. The CDR3 is CASSSGTLQETQYF. CDR3 nucleotide sequence: TGTGCCAGCAGTTCCGGGACCCTCCAAGAGACCCAGTACTTC. The rearrangement links TRBV6-2 or TRBV6-3 to TRBJ2-5; D may correspond to TRBD1 or TRBD2 (5 bases each). V was cut by 4 bases and J by 1 base, with 10 bases left in between. The CDR3 runs 14 residues. The germline V gene has CDR1 MNHEY and CDR2 SVGEGT.

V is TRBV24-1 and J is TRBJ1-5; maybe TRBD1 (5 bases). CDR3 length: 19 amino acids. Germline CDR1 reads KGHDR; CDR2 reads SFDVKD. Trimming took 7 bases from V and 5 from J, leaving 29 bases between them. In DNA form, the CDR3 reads TGTGCCACCAGCTACGTCACCGCGCCGATTAGGGGATCCCATCAGCCCCAGCATTTT. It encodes CATSYVTAPIRGSHQPQHF.

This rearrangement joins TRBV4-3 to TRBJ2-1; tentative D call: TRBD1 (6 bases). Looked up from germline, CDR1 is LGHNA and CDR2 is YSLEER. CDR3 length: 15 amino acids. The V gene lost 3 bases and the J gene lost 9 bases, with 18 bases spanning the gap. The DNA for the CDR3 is TGCGCCAGCAGCCACAACCATCAGGGGATCCTTGAGCAGTTCTTC. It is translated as CASSHNHQGILEQFF.